A selection of T cell receptor beta chains follows, all from one sample in a study of Ad26.COV2.S vaccination and SARS-CoV-2 variants. Method: immunoSEQ multiplex PCR; TCRdb's copy keeps in-frame clones and lacks some. There are about 440,000 clones in the sample; about 90% occur only once, and less than 4.5% lies in the top ten. The sequenced sample was peripheral blood, obtained in a trial of Ad26.COV2.S vaccine versus placebo. These receptors were taken from a person aged 18 to 65 who received the Ad26.COV2.S COVID-19 vaccine or a placebo. The conserved cysteine and the conserved F or W are not part of the CDR3 here. Clone size is shown for a subset of rows, as once, few, many or a class of expanded clone.

>once|TRBV20-1
SASLLRESGANVLT
>.|TRBV6-5
ASSYHGSPYEQY
>.|TRBV27
ASSLNVGGEQF
>.|TRBV3-1/TRBV3-2
ASSQGFQETQY
>.|TRBV29-1
SVEVGGHRGYT
>.|TRBV28
ASSLSFRGRPSPLH
>.|TRBV9
ASSPGTSGSGEQF
>.|TRBV28
ASSRDRAGRNYEQY
>.|TRBV10-3
AIKDRMNTEAF
>once|TRBV5-4
ASSLDGGVHTGELF
>.|TRBV7-6
ASSLRPGAPDRAQH
>.|TRBV18
ASSLGQAPPKAF
>.|TRBV5-1
ASSLVQATYEQY
>.|TRBV28
ASISQQLTYQETQY
>.|TRBV25-1
ASREGPGELF
>.|TRBV6-2/TRBV6-3
ASSYPDRPPTNEKLF
>.|TRBV27
ASSSRAGDKISGANVLT
>.|TRBV25-1
ASSPQAGSGNTIY
>.|TRBV5-6
ASSLGLHGEQY
>.|TRBV5-6
ASSRRDLPEKLF
>.|TRBV9
ASSVGVAGFTGELF
>.|TRBV6-5
ASRAILGDTQY
>.|TRBV16
ASSQSPGRNEKLF
>.|TRBV3-1/TRBV3-2
ASSQVTSAQRGTGELF
>.|TRBV13
ASSTRQGGEQF
>.|TRBV27
ASSFGTSGIVGEQY
>.|TRBV7-2
ASSPPRRDEQY
>once|TRBV4-1
ASSYLTGGKGGNTGELF
>once|TRBV24-1
ATSDASGRLHNEQF
>.|TRBV18
ASSPGPLGYGYT
>.|TRBV5-1
ASRGGGTDTQY
>.|TRBV7-2
ASRLPGSGTYEQY
>.|TRBV5-4
ASSLVGGREQY
>.|TRBV7-2
ASSSRSGDPF
>.|TRBV7-8
ASSSKEGSQETQY
>.|TRBV14
ASSQWFPDEQY
>.|TRBV9
ASSARAAYTGELF
>.|TRBV7-2
ASSVRGDTEAF
>.|TRBV7-9
ASSSKLAGLAGELF
>.|TRBV9
ASSAAPQETQY
>.|TRBV14
ASSQGLAGVSYNEQF
>.|TRBV28
ASSLSGRVTQY
>.|TRBV28
ASSPLGDTQY
>.|TRBV27
ASSSPGYSGGPSYEQY
>.|TRBV30
ALLRRDRIYEQY
>.|TRBV6-2/TRBV6-3
ASSSPDSTDTQY
>.|TRBV6-6
ASSYEGAGSNEQF
>once|TRBV11-3
ASSRGEQDTQY
>.|TRBV7-6
ASSDSRPFSGNTIY